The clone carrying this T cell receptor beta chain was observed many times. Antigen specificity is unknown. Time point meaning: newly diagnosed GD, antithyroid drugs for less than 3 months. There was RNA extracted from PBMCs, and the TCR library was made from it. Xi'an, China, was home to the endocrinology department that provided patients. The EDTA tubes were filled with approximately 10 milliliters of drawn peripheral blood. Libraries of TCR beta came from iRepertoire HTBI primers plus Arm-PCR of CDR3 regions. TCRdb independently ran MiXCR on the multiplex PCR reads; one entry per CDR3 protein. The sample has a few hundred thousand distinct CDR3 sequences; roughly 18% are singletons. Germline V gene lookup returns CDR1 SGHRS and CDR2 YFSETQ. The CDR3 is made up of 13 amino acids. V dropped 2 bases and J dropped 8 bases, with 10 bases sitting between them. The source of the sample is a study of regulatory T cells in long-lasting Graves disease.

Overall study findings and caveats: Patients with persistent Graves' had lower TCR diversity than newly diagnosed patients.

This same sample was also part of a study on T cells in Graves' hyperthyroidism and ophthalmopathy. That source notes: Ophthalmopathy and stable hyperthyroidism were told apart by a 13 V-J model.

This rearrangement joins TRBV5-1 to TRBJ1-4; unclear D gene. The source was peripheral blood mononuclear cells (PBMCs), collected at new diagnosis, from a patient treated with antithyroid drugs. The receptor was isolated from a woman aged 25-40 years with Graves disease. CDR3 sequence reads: CASSLDRAEKLFF. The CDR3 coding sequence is TGCGCCAGCAGCTTAGATCGGGCCGAAAAACTGTTTTTT.